This T cell receptor beta chain was captured by sequencing in a study of cytomegalovirus exposure and HLA in healthy donors (dated by TCRdb to about 2017). The study in broad terms: In an earlier analysis of fewer than 750 of the donors, about 270 Gb of sequence data and 90 million to 130 million unique TCR beta sequences from 150 million to 200 million T cells were reported. Because of strong linkage in the cohort, four to six DR-DQ haplotypes were treated as single units for association and clustering. The study used immunosequencing to profile the T cell repertoires of approximately 630 subjects and linked those repertoires to cytomegalovirus serostatus. Among a few hundred genotyped donors of the cohort, an average of about 240,000 unique TCR beta nucleotide sequences were sequenced per donor, around a sixth of them non-productive. To study patterns of TCR occurrence, a later analysis re-analyzed previously published TCR beta repertoires from more than 550 donors and added high-resolution HLA genotyping. A later genetic analysis used genome-wide SNP genotypes for about 60% of the roughly 700 donors, treating that subset as a discovery cohort. A separate validation cohort of over 95 different subjects was used in addition to the roughly 620-subject first cohort. The study combined high-throughput TCR immunosequencing, statistical association of individual TCRs with disease status, and machine learning to predict cytomegalovirus infection status. HLA typing covered class I and class II loci at four-digit resolution. The number of donors typed differed by locus, with about 629-630 for A, B, C, DRB1 and DQB1, roughly 520 for DQA1, some 570 for DPA1, and 472 for DPB1. Alongside the repertoire data, information on donor age, sex, ethnicity and CMV serostatus was compiled. In an earlier analysis of 587 of the donors, high-throughput TCR beta sequencing was used to judge whether each TCR beta V gene segment behaved as functional or pseudogenic. The later analysis used no new phenotypic data to find candidate immune exposures, relying instead on TCR beta sequences and their occurrence across donors. The aim of the study was to test whether cataloging public T cell receptors could identify signatures of past pathogen exposure. Every discovery cohort repertoire had been produced on one sequencing platform. An early release covering 500 to 750 HLA-typed donors comprised approximately 300 gigabases of sequencing data and approximately 80 million unique TCR sequences. Of the 300 to 450 genotyped donors, approximately 83% fell in the genetic ancestry cluster associated with self-reported Caucasian donors.

The cohort comprised some 700 healthy bone marrow donors. At the time of sampling, every cohort member was nominally healthy, though immune exposures that went unrecorded were likely present. The donor was CMV seronegative and was included in the group of several hundred seronegative cohort members. A peripheral blood sample was collected from each donor, and TCR beta sequencing was performed on peripheral blood mononuclear cells. The Qiagen DNeasy Blood Extraction Kit was used to extract genomic DNA from the blood cell samples. A word on this clone: Its binding antigen is unknown. Base-call qualities are not available, and no considerably larger clone is one nucleotide away.

General conclusions and limits of the study: Most TCR sequences were seen in very few donors, while some public TCRs were found in many individuals. In this cohort, only TCR beta chains were sequenced, and detectable features were limited by the absence of alpha or paired-chain data. When HLA alleles, especially DR and DQ, strongly co-occurred, TCR associations were difficult to assign to individual alleles. Presence/absence analyses assumed roughly uniform sequencing depth across donors, an assumption that may not hold. In a later analysis, around 17,000 TCR beta sequences were associated with specific HLA alleles at a false discovery rate of 0.05. Because the 87-base-pair reads could not distinguish some IMGT-functional V segments, including TRBV6-2 and TRBV6-3, those segments were excluded. The earlier analysis of approximately 540 of the donors excluded around 17 rarely observed V segments, including chromosome 9 orphons, because counts were too low. A cluster of highly shared sequence variants was judged likely to be a technical artifact of the sequencing pipeline. The study listed approximately 150 TCR beta chains as associated with cytomegalovirus. A further reported finding was that TCR beta sequences accurately predicted the HLA-A and HLA-B alleles for most subjects in the first cohort. In an earlier analysis of approximately 590 of the donors, most TCR beta V segments appeared in productive rearrangements about 87% or about 30% of the time, broadly matching IMGT annotations. According to the authors, the approach could potentially be generalized to other disease states and immunological phenotypes. A later analysis reported that several top co-occurrence clusters appeared linked to parvovirus B19, influenza, CMV and Epstein-Barr virus. The classifier was reported to diagnose cytomegalovirus status with high specificity and sensitivity in both the original and validation cohorts. Three of the identified cytomegalovirus-associated TCR beta chains were confirmed in vitro to be specific for cytomegalovirus antigens. In a later analysis, TCR association rates were found to vary across HLA loci, with the most associated TCRs seen for DRB1 alleles and the fewest for HLA-C alleles. In a later analysis, HLA-associated TCR beta chains showed more clonal expansion and lower generation probabilities than non-associated chains that were equally common. Immune exposure information for the cohort was limited to CMV serostatus. Linkage disequilibrium might explain the correlated functional status among segregating V segments, but an unknown experimental factor could not be ruled out. In a later genetic analysis, fewer N-insertions in productive TCRs were reported among donors in an Asian-associated ancestry cluster than the approximately 710-donor mean. In a later genetic analysis, a missense DCLRE1C variant was associated with V-gene and J-gene trimming of TCR beta chains, and the association was replicated in an independent cohort. A later analysis found that most CMV-associated TCR beta chains appeared HLA-restricted, with HLA associations seemingly driven largely by CMV exposure. HLA typing was unavailable for some donors at each locus, so association tests used only the typed subset.

The library came from the immunoSEQ multiplex PCR assay. A mixture of 60 forward primers for TCR Vbeta segments and 13 reverse primers for TCR Jbeta segments was used in the multiplex PCR. The CDR3 region of rearranged TCR beta genes was amplified from genomic DNA by a multiplex PCR assay. On the Illumina HiSeq System, the amplified TCR beta libraries were sequenced as 87-base-pair reads. As for how the authors treated the data: A later analysis tallied 75 million to 85 million unique TCR beta chains across the 666 repertoires, and approximately 9.9 million of those chains were shared by two or more donors. Raw reads were error-corrected and collapsed into unique sequences by a nearest-neighbor algorithm in which closely related sequences were merged to remove PCR and sequencing errors. To assign V, D and J gene segments, CDR3 sequences were aligned to IMGT reference sequences. Each retained sequence needed at least a six-nucleotide match to both a V gene segment and a J gene segment. A rearrangement was called productive if the CDR3 had no stop codons and remained in frame with V and J, and every other rearrangement was called non-productive. CDR3 was defined according to IMGT convention as the region running from the second conserved V-encoded cysteine to the conserved J-encoded phenylalanine. The earlier analysis of about 560 of the donors excluded any sequence lacking an unambiguous match to a single V gene segment. An earlier analysis of almost 600 of the donors classified V segments as functional when productive rearrangements were above 56.7% and as segregating when the standard deviation between donors was above 5%. A statistical classification framework was built to diagnose cytomegalovirus status from the catalog of TCR beta chain sequences. A later analysis assigned V and J genes by comparing TCR nucleotide sequences with IMGT/GENE-DB human TR gene sequences. The TCRdist pipeline was used in a later analysis to assign CDR3 sequences and most-parsimonious VDJ recombination scenarios. In a later analysis, each TCR beta chain was defined by its CDR3 amino acid sequence together with its V-gene family, and reads without a unique V-gene family were excluded. A later analysis removed 600 or so highly shared, low-generation-probability nucleotide sequences to deal with suspected cross-contamination and a sequencing artifact. For each public chain, a later analysis derived a clonal expansion index from normalized ranks of inferred template counts within each repertoire. In a later analysis, generation probabilities were computed using a VDJ recombination model fitted to out-of-frame rearrangements, and the results were checked against IGoR. In a later analysis, hypergeometric tests were used to score TCR-TCR, TCR-HLA and TCR-CMV co-occurrence, with a repertoire-size bias correction applied to TCR pairs. A later analysis estimated false discovery rates by permuting HLA or CMV assignments 20 times. In a later analysis, co-occurring TCRs were grouped using DBSCAN, with TCRdist sequence similarity added in when clustering inside HLA-allele-positive subsets. Co-occurrence clustering excluded repertoires with fewer than 30,000 or more than 120,000 public chains, plus five with anomalous nucleotide sharing. In TCRdb, the immuneACCESS table is reduced to in-frame sequences with V and J assigned. These tables do not hold every clone; where another copy was compared, an unresolved V gene accounts for under half, and the others remain unexplained. The V and J calls and the clone size are those of that table, but D and trimming were determined from the DNA. The table for this sample lists some 98,000 clones; around 77% of them were counted only once. The ten largest clonotypes hold roughly 7.7% of the sample.

The germline ends are 15 bases apart after V is trimmed by 2 bases and J by 4 bases. The CDR3 runs 15 amino acids, cysteine and phenylalanine included. Only the CDR3 DNA stays, 45 bases, in frame from base 1. For CDR1 and CDR2, the germline V gene lists SGHTA and FQGNSA. The TCR sequence derives from a female donor in good health and CMV-seronegative. Sequenced input: PBMCs. The rearrangement combines TRBV7-2 with TRBJ2-7; TRBD1 is possibly the D segment (5 matching bases). CDR3 reads: CASSLTIGAVYEQYF. The DNA sequence is as follows: TGTGCCAGCAGCTTAACTATAGGGGCCGTTTACGAGCAGTACTTC.